The T cell receptor beta chain under discussion was sequenced for a study of blood T cells in healthy people across ages. Study-wide points: There were more naive CD4+ cells and higher diversity in long-lived donors than in aged donors. The percentage of naive T cells correlated strongly with TCR beta diversity.

This clonotype appeared many times. Its antigen is currently unknown. CDR1 and CDR2 from the germline V gene are SNHLY and FYNNEI. Trimming removed 4 bases at V and 4 bases at J, with 1 base between. The CDR3 sequence is 10 residues long. Together with a sample-barcoded 5' primer, a J-beta primer mix was included in a second PCR lasting roughly 6 to 12 cycles. TCRdb reanalysed the 5' RACE reads using MiXCR and keeps one entry per CDR3 protein. Of fewer than 650,000 distinct CDR3 sequences listed, about 26% are singletons. The same data also went into a second study, on T cells of mothers and their children. From that second work: Thymic selection molds TCR recombination output in a comparable way in related and unrelated pairs.

J is TRBJ2-5 and V is TRBV2; D unresolved. The sequenced sample was blood. This receptor was identified in a boy under 10 years old in good health. The CDR3 here is CASSVETQYF. The CDR3 nucleotides read TGTGCCAGCAGTGTAGAGACCCAGTACTTC.